This entry is about one TCR beta chain. Its antigen is undetermined. These data belong to a study of cytomegalovirus exposure and HLA in healthy donors. Study context: Of all 370 or so donors who were genotyped, 80% to 85% belonged to the Caucasian-associated ancestry cluster.

Among the donors, all were healthy bone marrow donors. The study's findings and limits: CMV serostatus was the sole immune exposure information available. Later analysis indicated greater clonal expansion among HLA-associated TCR beta chains than among equally common other chains.

Amplification used 60 Vbeta primers and 13 Jbeta primers. TCRdb's copy holds only in-frame clones and misses some; the assay was immunoSEQ multiplex PCR. Among approximately 37,000 clones, roughly 82% were seen once, and the ten largest hold about 11%. Germline assignment: CDR1 SGHRS and CDR2 YFSETQ. After removal of 3 bases from V and 3 bases from J, the junction contained 17 bases not matched to a gene. The CDR3 runs to 20 residues. The rearrangement joins TRBV5-1 to TRBJ2-3; 12 positions match TRBD2. This TCR was recovered from a woman aged 18-30 years in good health and CMV-seropositive. Sequencing was done on a sample of PBMCs. The DNA for the CDR3 is TGCGCCAGCAGCTACCTACGGGCCCGACTAGCGGGAGAAGGGACAGATACGCAGTATTTT. This sequence encodes CASSYLRARLAGEGTDTQYF.